The clone carrying this TCR beta chain has more than one count but fewer than ten. Its target is unknown. The data stem from a study of beta chain features in type 1 diabetes. General study points: In the patient group, naive, central memory and Treg TCRB repertoires seemed more alike than in the healthy donor group. Junctions at VDJ sites from type 1 diabetes patients had fewer insertions and more deletions. When Type 1 diabetes patients were examined, their TCRB CDR3s proved moderately but significantly shorter in all four CD4+ subsets. Cells with high TCR expression could be over-represented by cDNA sequencing.

Cell sorting via CD45RO/CCR7/CD25/CD127/CD95/CD27 was performed to obtain CD4+ naive, central memory, regulatory and stem cell-like memory cells. Expressed TCRB transcripts were sequenced after all isolated RNA was converted to cDNA. The table came from immunoSEQ multiplex PCR; TCRdb's copy has only in-frame clones and leaves some out. This table has 280,000 or so clones, about 15% appearing once. Germline CDR1 SGHRS, CDR2 YFSETQ. V lost 0 bases and J lost 0, with 12 bases in between. The CDR3 consists of 16 residues. Sequenced input: naive CD4+ T cells from blood. The rearrangement uses TRBV5-1 and TRBJ2-5; D possibly corresponds to TRBD1 (5 bases). The receptor comes from a young man with type 1 diabetes. Here the CDR3 reads CASSLGWLDNQETQYF. For the CDR3, the DNA is TGCGCCAGCAGCTTGGGATGGCTGGACAACCAAGAGACCCAGTACTTC.